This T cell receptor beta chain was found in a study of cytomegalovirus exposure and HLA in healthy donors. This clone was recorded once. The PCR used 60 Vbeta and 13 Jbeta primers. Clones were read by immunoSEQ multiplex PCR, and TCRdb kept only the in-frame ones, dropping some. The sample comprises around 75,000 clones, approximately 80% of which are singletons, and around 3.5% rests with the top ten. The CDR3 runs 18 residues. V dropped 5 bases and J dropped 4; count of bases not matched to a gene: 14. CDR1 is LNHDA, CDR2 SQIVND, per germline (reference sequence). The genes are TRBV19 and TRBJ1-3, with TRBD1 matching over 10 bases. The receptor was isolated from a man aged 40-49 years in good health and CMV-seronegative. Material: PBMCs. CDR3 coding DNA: TGTGCCAGTAGTCGCCCCCGGCGACAGGGGGCTCTCGGAAACACCATATATTTT. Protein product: CASSRPRRQGALGNTIYF.